This is a list of T cell receptor beta chains from one sample in a study of T cells after posttransplantation cyclophosphamide. TCRdb keeps only in-frame clones here, not all; method: immunoSEQ multiplex PCR. The table shows 50,000 to 65,000 clones, with more than 70% occurring only once. Material: PBMCs. Source of these receptors: a man aged 25-45 years with a blood cancer, CMV-positive, and with a related stem cell donor. Each CDR3 is given with its conserved first and last residue. Fields, in order: clone size, D gene, V gene, J gene, CDR3 length, CDR3 protein, CDR3 DNA. D genes are given only for firm matches. For some rows the clone size is stated as once, few or many, or as a class when expanded; others skip it.

>.|.|TRBV5-1|TRBJ2-2|15
CASLPGGTNTGELFF
TGCGCCAGCCTCCCAGGTGGAACGAACACCGGGGAGCTGTTTTTT
>.|TRBD1|TRBV11-3|TRBJ2-1|14
CASSSRQGSNEQFF
TGTGCCAGCAGCTCTAGACAGGGGTCCAATGAGCAGTTCTTC
>once|.|TRBV7-3|TRBJ2-2|16
CASSWNRAQNTGELFF
TGTGCCAGCAGCTGGAACAGGGCTCAGAACACCGGGGAGCTGTTTTTT
>.|.|TRBV19|TRBJ1-5|16
CASSGQYGSSNQPQHF
TGTGCCAGTAGCGGACAGTATGGGAGTAGCAATCAGCCCCAGCATTTT
>.|TRBD1|TRBV6-1|TRBJ2-3|15
CASSVNRGGTDTQYF
TGTGCCAGCAGTGTTAACAGGGGAGGCACAGATACGCAGTATTTT
>once|TRBD1|TRBV7-2|TRBJ1-2|14
CASSLEDRVYGYTF
TGTGCCAGCAGCTTAGAGGACAGGGTCTATGGCTACACCTTC
>.|.|TRBV4-2|TRBJ1-1|15
CASSLQTGMNTEAFF
TGTGCCAGCAGCCTACAGACGGGAATGAACACTGAAGCTTTCTTT
>.|.|TRBV5-5|TRBJ1-1|11
CATFSVTEAFF
TGTGCCACCTTCAGCGTCACTGAAGCTTTCTTT
>few|TRBD1|TRBV28|TRBJ1-1|14
CASSIGQGGTEAFF
TGTGCCAGCAGCATTGGACAGGGAGGCACTGAAGCTTTCTTT
>.|.|TRBV5-8|TRBJ2-5|15
CASSSRDIDQETQYF
TGTGCCAGCAGCTCCCGGGACATCGACCAAGAGACCCAGTACTTC
>.|.|TRBV27|TRBJ1-2|12
CASGAPNYGYTF
TGTGCCAGCGGGGCGCCTAACTATGGCTACACCTTC
>once|TRBD2|TRBV7-7|TRBJ2-1|15
CASSPGREGKNEQFF
TGTGCTAGCAGCCCCGGGCGGGAGGGTAAGAATGAGCAGTTCTTC
>.|.|TRBV29-1|TRBJ1-5|14
CSVYLAGVDQPQHF
TGCAGCGTTTATCTCGCGGGGGTCGACCAGCCCCAGCATTTT
>.|TRBD2|TRBV9|TRBJ2-3|17
CASSPPRRVAGTDTQYF
TGTGCCAGCAGCCCCCCAAGGAGGGTAGCGGGAACAGATACGCAGTATTTT
>few|.|TRBV19|TRBJ2-7|16
CASTPQRSGPAYEQYF
TGTGCCAGTACACCTCAGCGTAGCGGCCCAGCCTACGAGCAGTACTTC
>.|.|TRBV23-1|TRBJ2-7|14
CASRPNKGADEQYF
TGCGCCAGCAGACCGAATAAAGGGGCGGACGAGCAGTACTTC
>once|.|TRBV10-2|TRBJ2-1|14
CASSEAVTYNEQFF
TGCGCCAGCAGTGAGGCGGTCACCTACAATGAGCAGTTCTTC
>.|TRBD2|TRBV7-3|TRBJ2-2|17
CASSLTGAGGPVGELFF
TGTGCCAGCAGCTTAACGGGAGCGGGAGGGCCGGTAGGGGAGCTGTTTTTT
>.|TRBD2|TRBV7-2|TRBJ2-5|17
CASSFSPGLAGGGTQYF
TGTGCCAGCAGCTTTTCACCGGGACTAGCGGGAGGAGGGACCCAGTACTTC
>.|.|TRBV4-1|TRBJ1-3|16
CASSQGGGRSGNTIYF
TGCGCCAGCAGCCAAGGGGGGGGCAGGTCTGGAAACACCATATATTTT
>.|.|TRBV5-1|TRBJ2-7|13
CASSMYSSYEQYF
TGCGCCAGCAGTATGTATAGCTCCTACGAGCAGTACTTC
>few|.|TRBV6-6|TRBJ1-1|13
CATGGQTNTEAFF
TGTGCCACCGGAGGACAGACGAACACTGAAGCTTTCTTT
>.|.|TRBV27|TRBJ2-5|15
CASSFGGEVRETQYF
TGTGCCAGCAGTTTCGGGGGAGAGGTTAGGGAGACCCAGTACTTC
>once|TRBD1|TRBV5-4|TRBJ1-2|15
CASSLAGQKYYGYTF
TGTGCCAGCAGCTTGGCGGGACAGAAATACTATGGCTACACCTTC
>.|.|TRBV7-9|TRBJ2-1|13
CASSLGGFDEQFF
TGTGCCAGCAGCTTAGGGGGCTTCGATGAGCAGTTCTTC
>once|.|TRBV6-1|TRBJ1-5|15
CASSEEAGSHQPQHF
TGTGCCAGCAGTGAAGAGGCGGGTTCGCATCAGCCCCAGCATTTT
>.|TRBD1|TRBV27|TRBJ2-7|15
CASSLYRDSYYEQYF
TGTGCCAGCAGTCTTTACCGGGACAGCTACTACGAGCAGTACTTC
>few|TRBD1|TRBV5-5|TRBJ1-4|18
CASSVTGAGPAFNEKLFF
TGTGCCAGCAGCGTGACAGGGGCGGGACCCGCATTTAATGAAAAACTGTTTTTT
>.|.|TRBV27|TRBJ2-2|13
CASRPSVPGELFF
TGTGCCAGCAGACCTAGCGTCCCCGGGGAGCTGTTTTTT
>.|TRBD2|TRBV28|TRBJ2-7|12
CATLAGVYEQYF
TGTGCCACCCTAGCGGGAGTCTACGAGCAGTACTTC
>.|.|TRBV7-2|TRBJ2-2|16
CASSFHTGLSTGELFF
TGTGCCAGCAGCTTTCATACCGGGTTGTCTACCGGGGAGCTGTTTTTT
>few|TRBD2|TRBV11-2|TRBJ2-7|13
CASSSGLTYEQYF
TGTGCCAGCAGCTCGGGACTAACCTACGAGCAGTACTTC
>.|.|TRBV28|TRBJ1-3|12
CASTRSGNTIYF
TGTGCCAGCACTCGTTCTGGAAACACCATATATTTT